This TCR beta chain came from a study of blood T cell repertoires in COVID-19. This CDR3 is 16 amino acids long. Germline V gene data show CDR1 as LNHDA and CDR2 as SQIVND (reference sequence). V lost 5 bases to trimming and J lost 2 bases; unmatched junction nucleotides: 5. The method was immunoSEQ multiplex PCR; TCRdb's version includes in-frame clones alone and lacks a portion of them. Among 150,000 to 170,000 clones listed, about 80% were seen once. The chain links TRBV19 to TRBJ2-2; 10 nucleotides match TRBD2. What was sequenced was peripheral blood. This receptor was identified in a woman in her fifties or sixties with COVID-19, enrolled during active disease. CDR3 sequence: CASSARTSGNTGELFF. The CDR3 nucleotides are TGTGCCAGTAGTGCTCGGACTAGCGGTAACACCGGGGAGCTGTTTTTT.